This T cell receptor (beta chain) is drawn from a study of CD8 T cells in ankylosing spondylitis. TCRdb ran MiXCR on the 5' RACE reads and lists one entry per CDR3 protein. The sample includes 700,000 to 1,000,000 distinct CDR3 sequences, 10% to 15% of them seen just once. About this clonotype: Its antigen is not identified.

Whole-study results and caveats: In reactive arthritis synovial fluid and blood, some motif variants had been reported before. Seemingly characteristic of ankylosing spondylitis blood was a TCR beta motif consisting of eight highly homologous variants.

Trimming cost V 5 bases and J 1 base, with 18 bases left between them. CDR1 MDHEN and CDR2 SYDVKM come from the germline V gene. The CDR3 sequence is 18 residues long. This sequence joins TRBV28 and TRBJ1-6; no clear D. This clonotype was obtained from a male donor with ankylosing spondylitis. The sample comprised blood, either unsorted or a sorted T cell fraction (not recorded which). CDR3 nucleotide sequence: TGTGCCAGCAGTCCAAGCAGTGGCCTGGGGTCCTATAATTCACCCCTCCACTTT. This translates into CASSPSSGLGSYNSPLHF.